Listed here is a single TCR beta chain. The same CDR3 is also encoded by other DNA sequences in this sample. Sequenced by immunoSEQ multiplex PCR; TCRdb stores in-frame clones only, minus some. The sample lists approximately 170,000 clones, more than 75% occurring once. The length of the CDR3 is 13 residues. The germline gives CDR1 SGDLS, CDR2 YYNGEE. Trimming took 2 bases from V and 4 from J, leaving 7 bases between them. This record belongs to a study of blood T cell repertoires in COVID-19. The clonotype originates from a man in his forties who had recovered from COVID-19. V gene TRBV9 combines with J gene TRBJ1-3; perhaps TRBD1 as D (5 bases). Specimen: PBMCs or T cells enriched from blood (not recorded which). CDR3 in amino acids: CASSVGGGNTIYF. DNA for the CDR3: TGTGCCAGCAGCGTCGGGGGAGGAAACACCATATATTTT.